The entry below gives a single TCR beta chain sequence along with its context. It was with a sample-barcoded 5' primer and a J-beta primer mix that a second PCR of about 6 to 12 cycles was run. MiXCR, run by TCRdb on the 5' RACE reads, gives a single entry per CDR3 protein. Among some 1.5 million distinct CDR3 sequences listed, 28% were seen once. The sample is drawn from a study of blood T cells in healthy people across ages. The germline gives CDR1 SGDLS, CDR2 YYNGEE. The CDR3 contains 13 residues. With 2 bases removed from V and 7 bases from J, the gap between germline ends came to 11 bases. This receptor was identified in a woman in her 30s in good health. V usage is TRBV9 and J usage is TRBJ2-3; a possible D gene is TRBD2 (6 bases). Sequencing was carried out using blood. The CDR3, as DNA: TGTGCCAGCAGCGTTCGGAGGGGCTATACGCAGTATTTT. It is translated as CASSVRRGYTQYF.